The sequence of this TCR beta chain was determined in a study of chemoradiotherapy in HPV16-positive cancers. A remark on this clone: The antigen is not known.

Study outcomes and limitations: Functional assays defining HPV-specific T cells used only a couple of HPV16-positive patients. For HPV16-positive patients, expanding HPV-responsive T cells associated with longer recurrence-free survival.

Repertoires were sampled repeatedly during chemoradiotherapy. The assay was immunoSEQ multiplex PCR, and TCRdb's table has in-frame clones only and misses some. Here the sample spans fewer than 20,000 clones, approximately 91% being singletons. Deletions cut 2 bases from V and 14 bases from J, with 16 bases between. The CDR3 consists of 13 residues. Germline V gene data show CDR1 as SEHNR and CDR2 as FQNEAQ (reference sequence). The clonotype originates from a human donor with HPV-associated anogenital cancer. The sample was blood, taken from a patient who underwent chemoradiotherapy. The chain recombines TRBV7-9 with TRBJ2-1; D might be TRBD1 (5 bases). Written as DNA, the CDR3 is TGTGCCAGCAGCTTATTCTCAGACAGAGAGGAGTTCTTC. Translation gives CASSLFSDREEFF.